This T cell receptor (beta chain) is drawn from a study of blood T cell repertoires in COVID-19. For the study at large: T cells, B-cell-depleted T cells, or PBMCs provided the cDNA or gDNA that served as material.

Profiled with immunoSEQ multiplex PCR; TCRdb holds only in-frame clones, not every one. The table records about 240,000 clones, roughly 83% of them present only once. Germline CDR1 is ENHRY and CDR2 is SYGVKD. The V and J ends lost 7 bases and 1 base, in that order; junction bases with no gene match: 5. The CDR3 runs to 14 residues. The sample comprised peripheral blood. This clonotype originated in a man aged 80 or over with acute or convalescent COVID-19. V usage is TRBV10-3 and J usage is TRBJ1-1, with 8 bases identical to TRBD1. CDR3 residues: CAITAGGPNTEAFF. CDR3 nucleotide sequence: TGTGCCATCACAGCAGGGGGCCCGAACACTGAAGCTTTCTTT.